This TCR beta chain was captured by sequencing in a study of blood T cell repertoires in COVID-19. The repertoire was sequenced with immunoSEQ multiplex PCR; TCRdb's copy has only in-frame clones and lacks some. This table holds 200,000 to 300,000 clones, about 91% found once. Clinical history reported by participants formed the basis on which cohorts were assigned. This clonotype was sampled from a middle-aged woman with acute COVID-19. Sequenced input: PBMCs or T cells enriched from blood (not recorded which).

The CDR3 reads CASSVWGEETQYF. DNA of the CDR3: TGTGCCAGCAGCGTATGGGGCGAAGAGACCCAGTACTTC. The rearrangement joins TRBV9 to TRBJ2-5; D might be TRBD1 (5 bases). V lost 1 base to trimming and J lost 3 bases, with 7 bases between them. The CDR3 spans 13 residues. In germline, CDR1 is SGDLS, CDR2 YYNGEE.